One sample yielded the 25 T cell receptor beta chains listed below, sequenced in a study of radiotherapy plus CTLA-4 blockade in lung cancer (dated by TCRdb to between 2018 and 2020). Library preparation was by the immunoSEQ multiplex PCR assay. Sourced from immuneACCESS, this table was stored by TCRdb with only in-frame sequences that have V and J called. A share of the clones is absent; for the studies checked, an unresolved V gene accounts for under half, and the remainder has no known explanation. In this sample the table shows 50,000 to 60,000 clones, roughly 79% of which occur a single time. Of the sample, 6.1% is held by the ten largest clones. Sequenced here: peripheral blood, sampled from a patient treated with radiotherapy plus ipilimumab. All receptors come from a human donor with non-small cell lung cancer whose response to radiotherapy plus ipilimumab could not be evaluated.

The chain has TRBV10-2 and TRBJ2-7; 7 bases are a match to TRBD1. V lost 3 bases, J lost 1 base, and 6 bases stayed unmatched. This CDR3 has 15 amino acids. CDR1 is WSHSY and CDR2 is SAAADI in the germline V gene. This chain's CDR3 is CASSDTGQASYEQYF. The CDR3, as DNA: TGCGCCAGCAGTGATACCGGACAGGCTTCCTACGAGCAGTACTTC.

The rearrangement links TRBV11-2 to TRBJ2-3, with 13 positions matching TRBD2. The germline gives CDR1 SGHAT, CDR2 FQNNGV. There are 17 residues in the CDR3. J lost 3 bases, V lost 1 base, and 4 bases had no gene match. CDR3 sequence reads: CASSLVGTSGKTDTQYF. The CDR3 region has the DNA TGTGCCAGCAGCTTAGTTGGGACTAGCGGGAAGACAGATACGCAGTATTTT. The full variable domain, with the rest looked up from reference TRBV11-2 and TRBJ2-3, is EAGVAQSPRYKIIEKRQSVAFWCNPISGHATLYWYQQILGQGPKLLIQFQNNGVVDDSQLPKDRFSAERLKGVDSTLKIQPAKLEDSAVYLCASSLVGTSGKTDTQYFGPGTRLTVL.

V is TRBV9 and J is TRBJ1-5, with D uncertain. The CDR3 has 13 residues. CDR1 is SGDLS, CDR2 YYNGEE, per germline. Trimming cost V 0 bases and J 7 bases, with 8 bases left between them. CDR3 in DNA: TGTGCCAGCAGCGTAGGAAGCGGACAGCCCCAGCATTTT. Protein product: CASSVGSGQPQHF.

The genes are TRBV6-1 and TRBJ2-7; the match to TRBD2 covers 13 bases. Germline assignment: CDR1 MNHNS and CDR2 SASEGT. This CDR3 comprises 14 residues. The ends lost 8 bases at V and 5 bases at J; junction bases unmatched: 6. The CDR3 region is CASGTSGNRDEQYF. The CDR3 DNA reads as TGTGCCAGCGGGACTAGCGGGAACCGAGACGAGCAGTACTTC.

The chain is built from TRBV30 and TRBJ1-2; 10 bases are shared with TRBD1. This CDR3 contains 15 residues. Germline values: CDR1 GTSNPN, CDR2 SVGIG (reference sequence). The V segment lost 4 bases and the J segment 1 base; nucleotides outside the gene matches: 6. This chain's CDR3 is CAWTSRDRGNYGYTF. The CDR3 DNA reads as TGTGCCTGGACGTCCCGGGACAGGGGTAACTATGGCTACACCTTC.

The chain uses TRBV7-2 and TRBJ2-3; TRBD2 matches 10 bases. There are 16 residues in the CDR3. Germline values: CDR1 SGHTA, CDR2 FQGNSA. Trimming cost V 5 bases and J 1 base; bases outside gene matches: 6. This CDR3 is CASSPRLAGRTDTQYF. The CDR3 nucleotides read TGTGCCAGCAGCCCCAGACTAGCGGGCCGCACAGATACGCAGTATTTT.

This clone has a single count. The chain uses TRBV5-1 and TRBJ2-5, with 7 bases that match TRBD1. The assigned J gene may be wrong: the sequence end matches TRBJ2-7 better. The CDR3 length is 14 residues. Germline V lookup: CDR1 SGHRS, CDR2 YFSETQ. This CDR3 is CASSDSGGASEQYF. In DNA, the CDR3 is TGCGCCAGCAGCGACTCAGGGGGAGCGAGCGAGCAGTACTTC.

This chain uses TRBV5-1 with TRBJ2-4; 8 bases are a match to TRBD2. Per germline, CDR1 SGHRS and CDR2 YFSETQ. Trimming took 1 base from V and 1 from J; bases not matched to a gene: 4. The CDR3 totals 16 residues. In DNA form, the CDR3 reads TGCGCCAGCAGCTTGCGGGGGGGAGAGGCCAAAAACATTCAGTACTTC. It translates to CASSLRGGEAKNIQYF.

The chain joins TRBV19 to TRBJ2-5, with 11 bases aligning to TRBD1. The germline CDR1 and CDR2 sequences are LNHDA and SQIVND (reference sequence). The CDR3 sequence is 17 residues long. V lost 5 bases to trimming and J lost 0 bases; unmatched junction nucleotides: 8. The CDR3 region has the DNA TGTGCCAGTAGTGTGAGGACAGGGGGCACATACCAAGAGACCCAGTACTTC. Translated: CASSVRTGGTYQETQYF.

The V gene is TRBV18, the J gene TRBJ2-2, with unresolved D. V was trimmed by 2 bases and J by 3 bases, leaving 10 bases between them. Germline loops: CDR1 KGHSH, CDR2 LQKENI. The CDR3 runs to 15 residues. CDR3 in amino acids: CASSPIPADTGELFF. The CDR3 DNA sequence: TGTGCCAGCTCACCAATCCCCGCAGACACCGGGGAGCTGTTTTTT.

About this clone: This sample includes further DNA sequences coding for the same CDR3. The chain employs TRBV19 and TRBJ2-5; D may be TRBD2 (6 bases). Trimming took 3 bases from V and 5 from J, leaving 13 bases between them. The CDR3 is 14 amino acids. In germline, CDR1 is LNHDA, CDR2 SQIVND (reference sequence). The CDR3 DNA follows: TGTGCCAGTAGTATTGGAGGGCTCCGGGAGACCCAGTACTTC. This encodes CASSIGGLRETQYF.

The chain joins TRBV6-5 to TRBJ1-5; D is unclear. The length of the CDR3 is 13 residues. Germline V CDR1 and CDR2: MNHEY, SVGAGI. Trimming removed 5 bases at V and 4 bases at J, with 9 bases between. The CDR3 nucleotides read TGTGCCAGCAGTCTCAGAAAAAATCAGCCCCAGCATTTT. This gives the protein CASSLRKNQPQHF.

This clone was seen a few times. The chain recombines TRBV19 with TRBJ1-2, with 8 bases identical to TRBD1. V trimming: 5 bases; J trimming: 7 bases; junction bases outside the gene matches: 9. The CDR3 sequence is 14 residues long. The germline V gene has CDR1 LNHDA and CDR2 SQIVND (reference sequence). Here the CDR3 reads CASSPRQGAGGYTF. For the CDR3, the DNA is TGTGCCAGTAGTCCCCGGCAGGGGGCCGGTGGCTACACCTTC.

The J gene is TRBJ2-3, the V gene TRBV7-2, with D possibly TRBD1 on 8 matching bases. V lost 4 bases, J lost 2 bases, and 16 bases lay in between. Germline loops: CDR1 SGHTA, CDR2 FQGNSA. This CDR3 contains 16 residues. The CDR3, as DNA: TGTGCCAGCAGCTCTGGACAGGGAGGGTTCACAGATACGCAGTATTTT. It codes for CASSSGQGGFTDTQYF.

The chain uses TRBV7-9 and TRBJ1-4, with D maybe TRBD1 (5 bases). This CDR3 region has 14 residues. Between the trimmed V and J ends, which lost 0 bases and 12 bases, there was a span of 14 bases. Germline assignment: CDR1 SEHNR and CDR2 FQNEAQ (reference sequence). The CDR3 protein is CASSLAGAGGELFF. In DNA, the CDR3 is TGTGCCAGCAGCTTAGCGGGTGCCGGGGGAGAACTGTTTTTT.

The V gene is TRBV4-1, the J gene TRBJ2-7; D possibly corresponds to TRBD2 (6 bases). This CDR3 is built from 15 residues. V lost 0 bases to trimming and J lost 4 bases, with 13 bases between them. Germline V CDR1 and CDR2: MGHRA, YSYEKL. CDR3 residues: CASSQEGGGVYEQYF. The CDR3 nucleotides are TGCGCCAGCAGCCAAGAGGGCGGCGGGGTTTACGAGCAGTACTTC.

This chain connects TRBV9 to TRBJ2-3; TRBD1 agrees at 7 bases. The CDR3 consists of 15 residues. J lost 0 bases, V lost 4 bases, and 5 bases had no gene match. Germline-derived CDR1 and CDR2 are SGDLS and YYNGEE. The CDR3 sequence: CASSSRTGSTDTQYF. The CDR3 nucleotides read TGTGCCAGCAGCTCGAGGACAGGTAGCACAGATACGCAGTATTTT.

This sequence joins TRBV2 and TRBJ1-1; no definite D call. Germline assignment: CDR1 SNHLY and CDR2 FYNNEI. The CDR3 runs 14 residues. Trimming cost V 8 bases and J 1 base, with 14 bases left between them. The CDR3 reads CASAPLGRNTEAFF. In nucleotides, the CDR3 is TGTGCCAGCGCCCCCCTCGGGAGGAACACTGAAGCTTTCTTT.

This chain links TRBV2 with TRBJ2-2, with TRBD2 matching 11 bases. The CDR3 loop spans 17 amino acids. Germline V lookup: CDR1 SNHLY, CDR2 FYNNEI. V lost 6 bases, J lost 3 bases, and 9 bases stayed unmatched. CDR3 nucleotides: TGTGCCAGCAGGGTTACTAGCGGGGGTTCGGACACCGGGGAGCTGTTTTTT. Encoded protein: CASRVTSGGSDTGELFF.

J is TRBJ2-5 and V is TRBV9, with D hard to call. The CDR3 length is 14 residues. CDR1 SGDLS and CDR2 YYNGEE come from the germline V gene. The V gene lost 1 base and the J gene lost 2 bases, with 9 bases spanning the gap. This CDR3 is CASSVSGRQETQYF. The CDR3 nucleotides read TGTGCCAGCAGCGTATCGGGTAGGCAAGAGACCCAGTACTTC. Complete variable domain (other parts from reference TRBV9 and TRBJ2-5): DSGVTQTPKHLITATGQRVTLRCSPRSGDLSVYWYQQSLDQGLQFLIQYYNGEERAKGNILERFSAQQFPDLHSELNLSSLELGDSALYFCASSVSGRQETQYFGPGTRLLVL.

The chain has TRBV19 and TRBJ1-2, with 8 bases lining up with TRBD1. This CDR3 is 13 amino acids long. The J segment lost 4 bases and the V segment lost 3 bases, leaving 1 base of the junction unmatched. CDR1 is LNHDA and CDR2 is SQIVND in the germline V gene (reference sequence). Here the CDR3 DNA reads TGTGCCAGTAGTATTGGGACAGGCTATGGCTACACCTTC. It encodes CASSIGTGYGYTF.

The gene calls are TRBV19 and TRBJ1-1; 8 bases fit TRBD1. The trim removed 3 bases at V and 4 bases at J, leaving 7 bases unmatched. Germline loops: CDR1 LNHDA, CDR2 SQIVND (reference sequence). CDR3 size: 15 residues. CDR3 nucleotide sequence: TGTGCCAGTAGTATTTCGGATACAGGGGGCACTGAAGCTTTCTTT. Its translation is CASSISDTGGTEAFF. Full variable domain (remainder filled in from reference TRBV19 and TRBJ1-1): DGGITQSPKYLFRKEGQNVTLSCEQNLNHDAMYWYRQDPGQGLRLIYYSQIVNDFQKGDIAEGYSVSREKKESFPLTVTSAQKNPTAFYLCASSISDTGGTEAFFGQGTRLTVV.

The rearrangement links TRBV5-5 to TRBJ1-3, with 9 bases aligning to TRBD1. With V trimmed by 5 bases and J by 4 bases, 7 bases remained unmatched. This CDR3 is built from 15 residues. Per the germline V gene, CDR1 is SGHKS and CDR2 is YYEKEE (reference sequence). CDR3 loop: CASSWGQGYGNTIYF. Written as DNA, the CDR3 is TGTGCCAGCAGTTGGGGACAGGGCTACGGAAACACCATATATTTT.

This clone has a handful of counts. This chain links TRBV30 with TRBJ1-1, with 10 bases identical to TRBD1. The J segment lost 5 bases and the V segment lost 5 bases, leaving 8 bases of the junction unmatched. Per germline, CDR1 GTSNPN and CDR2 SVGIG (reference sequence). The CDR3 sequence is 14 residues long. The CDR3 is CAWAVTGGLTEAFF. CDR3 coding DNA: TGTGCCTGGGCCGTGACAGGGGGCTTGACTGAAGCTTTCTTT.

V gene TRBV19 combines with J gene TRBJ2-2; TRBD1 agrees at 7 bases. Losses at the gene ends were 2 bases for V and 6 bases for J; bases not matched to a gene: 6. Germline lookup yields CDR1 LNHDA and CDR2 SQIVND (reference sequence). This CDR3 is 15 amino acids long. CDR3 in DNA: TGTGCCAGTAGTATAATCGGGACAGTCGCCGGGGAGCTGTTTTTT. It yields the protein CASSIIGTVAGELFF.